This T cell receptor (beta chain) was sequenced for a study of blood T cell repertoires in COVID-19 (dated by TCRdb to 2019 to 2021). With respect to the entire study: Samples from collaborators originated in the United States, Italy and Spain and spanned both the acute and convalescent phases of COVID-19. Where available, HLA class I and class II types were taken from metadata supplied by the sample provider and were not determined by assay-based typing. Nearly every sample came with metadata listing a de-identified subject ID, COVID-19 status, age in years and sex. The prospective study material was composed of cDNA or gDNA derived from T cells, B-cell-depleted T cells, or PBMCs. The repertoires were released in a freely available public database meant as a resource for research on the immune response to SARS-CoV-2. The samples were drawn from two sources: the first 160 participants of the ongoing ImmuneRACE study, and 950 to 1,500 subjects contributed by 6 global collaborators. Deeply sampled blood TCRbeta repertoires from subjects exposed to, actively infected with, or recovered from COVID-19 were included in the dataset. What the study reported, not specific to this receptor: The quantity of clinical and demographic metadata differed by source and by participant and was supplied without curation.

About this clone itself: The antigen it binds to is not known. Base qualities are missing; no much larger clone stands one base away.

Collaborating institutions collected whole blood in K2EDTA tubes following their own protocols. For TCRbeta analysis, collaborator samples were shipped as frozen whole blood, as isolated PBMCs, or as DNA extracted from either sample type. TCRbeta CDR3 regions were amplified from genomic DNA using the immunoSEQ Assay, a bias-controlled multiplex PCR. Regarding the original processing steps: Within the assay, amplification of reference gene primers was used to estimate how many nucleated cells each sample contained. To quantify the absolute abundance of each unique TCRbeta CDR3 rearrangement, sequence reads were collapsed and filtered. Productive Simpson clonality was computed per sample as the square root of Simpson's diversity index over productive rearrangements. Sourced from immuneACCESS, this table was stored by TCRdb with only in-frame sequences that have V and J called. A share of the clones is absent; for the studies checked, an unresolved V gene accounts for under half, and the remainder has no known explanation. V and J calls and clone size are given by that table; D and trimming were obtained from the DNA. The sample table contains approximately 140,000 clones; only one count was recorded for roughly 86% of them. 15% of the sample comes from the top ten.

The clonotype comes from a human donor with acute or convalescent COVID-19. The donor label of this sample is uncertain. The sample comprised peripheral blood.

The CDR3 protein: CASSLGESSGNTIYF. The bases read TGTGCCAGCAGCTTAGGGGAGAGCTCTGGAAACACCATATATTTT. The rearrangement combines TRBV7-2 with TRBJ1-3, with the D gene call left open. The trim is 1 base for V and 0 bases for J, with a gap of 7 bases between the germline ends. As encoded in the germline V gene, CDR1 is SGHTA while CDR2 is FQGNSA. Its CDR3 holds 15 amino acids, cysteine through phenylalanine. Only the CDR3 part of the read is kept: 45 bases, read in frame from the first base.